This T cell receptor beta chain came from a study of tumor and adjacent non-tumor tissue in lung cancer. Study as a whole: Samples averaged roughly 4.4 million productive TCRbeta reads each.

Three rounds of nested PCR, following a modified ARM-PCR protocol, produced the TCRbeta library. Using its own MiXCR run on the multiplex PCR reads, TCRdb lists one record per CDR3 protein. This table has 90,000 to 120,000 distinct CDR3 sequences, 65% appearing once. Between the trimmed V and J ends, which lost 0 bases and 0 bases, there was a span of 8 bases. CDR3 size: 15 residues. CDR1 DFQATT and CDR2 SNEGSKA come from the germline V gene (reference sequence). This clonotype was counted ten times or more. RNA was extracted from bulk tissue without any cell sorting. Distant lung tissue was collected more than 3 cm away from the tumor edge.

The V gene is TRBV20-1, the J gene TRBJ2-2; no firm D call. Sequenced material: distant non-tumor lung tissue. The sequence was collected from a man aged 30-40 years with non-small cell lung cancer. The CDR3 reads CSARDGDSNTGELFF. The CDR3 DNA reads TGCAGTGCTAGAGATGGCGACTCGAACACCGGGGAGCTGTTTTTT.